The 18 T cell receptor beta chains listed next were all sequenced from one sample in a study of human T cells and chemical hapten exposure. Via MiXCR, TCRdb re-called the 5' RACE reads, giving one row per CDR3 protein. The sample yields about 140,000 distinct CDR3 sequences, around 4.4% seen once. Blood, whole and unfractionated, served as the source for total RNA extraction. Receptor source: a female donor in good health.

This clonotype was counted only a few times. A much larger clone differs from this one at a single base, so this may be a read error. The rearrangement links TRBV5-1 to TRBJ1-2; D perhaps matches TRBD1 (6 bases). This CDR3 has 14 residues. Per the germline V gene, CDR1 is SGHRS and CDR2 is YFSETQ. CDR3 nucleotide sequence: TGCGCCAGCAGCTTGGGAACAGGGAGTAGTGGCTACATCTTC. This gives the protein CASSLGTGSSGYIF.

In its sample, this clonotype was seen many times. The chain has TRBV12-3 or TRBV12-4 and TRBJ2-3; weak D call: TRBD1 (8 bases). The CDR3 length is 16 residues. V lost 6 bases, J lost 4 bases, and 20 bases lay in between. CDR3 in amino acids: CASSRGETGEADTQYF. CDR3 nucleotides: TGTGCCAGCAGCCGGGGGGAGACAGGGGAAGCAGATACGCAGTATTTT.

This clonotype was observed many times. The chain links TRBV7-3 to TRBJ2-1, with D tentatively TRBD2 (6 bases). This CDR3 is built from 14 residues. Germline V gene data show CDR1 as SGHTA and CDR2 as FQGTGA. The ends were cut back, 4 bases at V and 4 bases at J, with 11 bases in the middle. CDR3 nucleotides: TGTGCCAGCAGCTCGGAGGGCGGTTACAATGAGCAGTTCTTC. Translating gives CASSSEGGYNEQFF.

The chain uses TRBV20-1 and TRBJ1-2, with D maybe TRBD1 (5 bases). The V end was cut by 0 bases, the J end by 8 bases, with 13 bases between. The CDR3 contains 13 residues. Per the germline V gene, CDR1 is DFQATT and CDR2 is SNEGSKA (reference sequence). The CDR3 DNA reads as TGCAGTGCTAGAGATCCGGGTCGGGGCGGCTACACCTTC. Translation: CSARDPGRGGYTF.

This clonotype was counted many times. V is TRBV4-2 and J is TRBJ1-5, with D uncertain. The CDR3 consists of 16 residues. The V gene's germline CDR1 is LGHNA and CDR2 YNFKEQ. V was shortened by 1 base and J by 4 bases, with 14 bases between the two germline ends. The CDR3 DNA sequence: TGTGCCAGCAGCCAAGGGGGTGCCGGTTGGAATCAGCCCCAGCATTTT. Protein: CASSQGGAGWNQPQHF.

This clonotype is deemed medium-sized. V gene TRBV3-1 combines with J gene TRBJ2-1, with 9 bases aligning to TRBD2. Germline loops: CDR1 LGHDT, CDR2 YNNKEL (reference sequence). The junction had 3 bases not matched to a gene; V was cut back by 0 bases and J by 3 bases. CDR3 length: 16 residues. The CDR3 reads CASSQEGGGVYNEQFF. In nucleotides, the CDR3 is TGTGCCAGCAGCCAAGAGGGCGGGGGGGTCTACAATGAGCAGTTCTTC.

This clonotype was found many times. The chain recombines TRBV7-2 with TRBJ2-1, with TRBD2 identical over 9 bases. The length of the CDR3 is 14 residues. J lost 5 bases, V lost 3 bases, and 2 bases had no gene match. The V gene's germline CDR1 is SGHTA and CDR2 FQGNSA. The CDR3 protein is CASSFGTSNNEQFF. Here the CDR3 DNA reads TGTGCCAGCAGCTTTGGGACTAGCAACAATGAGCAGTTCTTC.

This clonotype was recorded at least ten times. The V and J genes are TRBV20-1 and TRBJ2-7; 8 bases are shared with TRBD2. The CDR3 extends over 15 amino acids. Germline V gene sequence: CDR1 DFQATT, CDR2 SNEGSKA (reference sequence). The ends lost 0 bases at V and 1 base at J; junction bases unmatched: 5. CDR3: CSAREFLAGSYEQYF. Written as DNA, the CDR3 is TGCAGTGCTAGAGAGTTCCTAGCGGGTTCCTACGAGCAGTACTTC.

This clonotype was found many times. The chain is built from TRBV2 and TRBJ2-7, with D unclear. Germline V lookup: CDR1 SNHLY, CDR2 FYNNEI. This CDR3 has 14 residues. The ends were cut back, 4 bases at V and 2 bases at J, with 12 bases in the middle. The CDR3 nucleotides read TGTGCCAGCAGTGGGTACGGAACTACCTACGAGCAGTACTTC. Its translation is CASSGYGTTYEQYF.

The chain links TRBV7-9 to TRBJ2-3, with 11 positions matching TRBD2. V shed 1 base, J shed 3 bases, and the junction held 6 bases outside the gene matches. CDR1 is SEHNR, CDR2 FQNEAQ, per germline (reference sequence). The CDR3 loop spans 17 amino acids. The CDR3 protein is CASSLGPGTSGTDTQYF. In nucleotides, the CDR3 is TGTGCCAGCAGCTTAGGCCCCGGGACTAGCGGAACAGATACGCAGTATTTT. The full variable domain, rest sourced from reference TRBV7-9 and TRBJ2-3, is DTGVSQNPRHKITKRGQNVTFRCDPISEHNRLYWYRQTLGQGPEFLTYFQNEAQLEKSRLLSDRFSAERPKGSFSTLEIQRTEQGDSAMYLCASSLGPGTSGTDTQYFGPGTRLTVL.

This clonotype occurred many times. This sequence joins TRBV7-9 and TRBJ1-4; tentatively, D is TRBD1 (5 bases). Germline V gives CDR1 SEHNR, CDR2 FQNEAQ (reference sequence). V was pared by 6 bases and J by 0 bases, with 20 bases between. The CDR3 consists of 18 residues. CDR3 sequence (DNA): TGTGCCAGCAGTTTTCCAAGGGGAGAAGGGGCAACTAATGAAAAACTGTTTTTT. Translated: CASSFPRGEGATNEKLFF.

This clonotype occurred many times. This chain uses TRBV18 with TRBJ2-7; tentative D call: TRBD1 (5 bases). The CDR3 totals 12 residues. Germline CDR1 is KGHSH and CDR2 is LQKENI. Trimming removed 5 bases at V and 6 bases at J, with 11 bases between. The CDR3 nucleotides read TGTGCCAGCTCAGGAGACAGTTTCGAGCAGTACTTC. Its protein is CASSGDSFEQYF.

This clonotype was detected many times. This chain uses TRBV9 with TRBJ2-2, with no clear D. The germline V gene encodes CDR1 SGDLS and CDR2 YYNGEE. With 4 bases removed from V and 0 bases from J, the gap between germline ends came to 16 bases. CDR3 length equals 17 residues. Written as DNA, the CDR3 is TGTGCCAGCAGCCCCCATAGCCGAAACGCGAACACCGGGGAGCTGTTTTTT. It specifies CASSPHSRNANTGELFF.

This clonotype turned up a few times. The chain uses TRBV7-9 and TRBJ2-7; weak D call: TRBD1 (6 bases). CDR1 is SEHNR and CDR2 is FQNEAQ in the germline V gene (reference sequence). The CDR3 runs to 15 residues. Trimming removed 5 bases at V and 5 bases at J, with 19 bases between. The CDR3 region is CASSGGSESGDEQYF. In DNA, the CDR3 is TGTGCCAGCAGCGGGGGCAGTGAATCTGGTGACGAGCAGTACTTC. The full variable domain, its missing parts supplied by reference TRBV7-9 and TRBJ2-7, is DTGVSQNPRHKITKRGQNVTFRCDPISEHNRLYWYRQTLGQGPEFLTYFQNEAQLEKSRLLSDRFSAERPKGSFSTLEIQRTEQGDSAMYLCASSGGSESGDEQYFGPGTRLTVT.

This chain links TRBV7-6 with TRBJ1-1, with TRBD1 as a possible D gene (5 bases). Germline CDR1 and CDR2: SGHVS and FNYEAQ. There are 14 residues in the CDR3. With 1 base removed from V and 6 bases from J, the gap between germline ends came to 12 bases. The CDR3 coding sequence is TGTGCCAGCAGCTTAGGGCGGCGGGGCTCTGAAGCTTTCTTT. Its protein is CASSLGRRGSEAFF.

This clonotype has at least ten counts. The chain carries TRBV5-5 and TRBJ2-7; TRBD1 matches at 7 bases. Germline values: CDR1 SGHKS, CDR2 YYEKEE (reference sequence). The CDR3 loop spans 17 amino acids. J gave up 3 bases and V 2 bases, and 14 bases lay outside the gene matches. The CDR3 DNA sequence: TGTGCCAGCAGCTTTACGACGACAGGGTCATTCTTCTACGAGCAGTACTTC. Translating gives CASSFTTTGSFFYEQYF.

This clonotype has only a few counts. The J gene is TRBJ1-3, the V gene TRBV5-6; unclear D gene. Deletions cut 0 bases from V and 2 bases from J, with 15 bases between. This CDR3 has 17 amino acids. Germline V CDR1 and CDR2: SGHDT, YYEEEE. The CDR3 region is CASSLDRESNTGNTIYF. The CDR3 DNA is TGTGCCAGCAGCTTGGACCGGGAGAGTAATACTGGAAACACCATATATTTT.

This clonotype was detected many times. Germline and junction disagree at one end, which may indicate a read error. This chain joins TRBV6-2 or TRBV6-3 and TRBJ1-6; D not resolved. Germline CDR1 is MNHEY and CDR2 is SVGEGT. The CDR3 has 12 amino acids. The CDR3 DNA sequence: TGTGCCAGCAGTTACTCCTACTCGCCCGCCTTTTTT. This gives the protein CASSYSYSPAFF.